This T cell receptor (beta chain) is drawn from a study of beta chain features in type 1 diabetes (dated by TCRdb to between 2018 and 2020). Concerning the study at large: Mean age, gender distribution, total cell number and subset yield did not differ between patients and healthy donors. A total of approximately 100,000,000 sorted cells were examined across all samples, and the number of cells per subset was strongly correlated with RNA yield. In the study, TCRB repertoires of sorted circulating CD4+ T cell subsets from recently diagnosed type 1 diabetes patients were compared with those of matched healthy donors. Naive and central memory subsets were obtained from all 30 or so donors, but regulatory and stem cell-like memory subsets were isolated from only 8 patients and roughly eight healthy donors.

Comments on this clone: Its antigen has not been determined. No base-level quality is on record; no much larger clone is a single base apart.

From each donor, a single peripheral blood sample of approximately 110 mL on average was drawn into heparinised tubes. Using a panel that included CD45RO, CCR7, CD25, CD127, CD95 and CD27, naive, central memory, regulatory and stem cell-like memory CD4+ T cells were sorted on a BD FACSAria II. Purity was above 98% for every sorted population. PBMCs were isolated right away by Lymphoprep density gradient centrifugation and were stained directly, without culture. To minimize batch effects, samples were stained and sorted in pairs, one healthy donor with one patient per experiment. The High Capacity cDNA Reverse Transcription Kit was used to reverse transcribe all of the isolated RNA, meaning that expressed TCRB transcripts were what got sequenced. Naive, central memory and regulatory T cell samples underwent deep immunoSEQ sequencing, averaging about 3.57 million total reads per sample. After sorted cells were lysed in RLT buffer, RNA was extracted with DNase-treated RNeasy Micro or Mini kits, with the choice depending on cell number. To prevent cross-contamination, each cell subset was processed individually, whereas patient and healthy donor samples were processed jointly. The immunoSEQ multiplex PCR was used to amplify TCRB sequences from cDNA, generating 87-bp fragments that spanned the CDR3 region. Sequencing of the amplicons was done on the Illumina HiSeq platform. Per the original workflow: PCR bias was corrected computationally using synthetic template baselines, and reads within Hamming distance 2 were collapsed, with unmergeable singletons discarded. Reads were aligned against IMGT to assign V, D and J genes, CDR3 length and insertions or deletions at six rearrangement sites. Within each subset, clonotype counts were normalized to sorted cell number, after which true diversity and Gini coefficients were computed with the tcR R package. The overlap coefficient, calculated on TCRB nucleotide sequences, was used to measure repertoire sharing. Sourced from immuneACCESS, this table was stored by TCRdb with only in-frame sequences that have V and J called. A share of the clones is absent; for the studies checked, an unresolved V gene accounts for under half, and the remainder has no known explanation. That table supplies the V and J calls and clone size; D and trimming were determined from the DNA. This sample comprises some 120,000 clones, 17% of them detected only once. Approximately 2.5% of the sample is in the top ten clones.

Measured from the cysteine to the phenylalanine, the CDR3 is 16 residues long. Just CDR3 DNA is preserved here, 48 bases in frame from base 1. From the germline V gene, CDR1 is KGHSH and CDR2 is LQKENI. V drops 2 bases and J drops 2 bases, leaving 15 bases in between. Paper-wide results and their limitations: At VDJ recombination sites, type 1 diabetes patients had fewer insertions and more deleted nucleotides, which implies abnormalities in thymic rearrangement. Because the HLA sub-analyses included only small numbers of individuals, any influence of HLA type on TCRB rearrangement was left unresolved. Because cDNA was sequenced instead of genomic DNA, activated cells with high expression could be over-represented, although the groups did not differ in activation or CD3 levels. Shorter templates might have been favored by PCR, but patient and control samples were amplified and corrected together, so both groups would have been affected equally by any skew. The naive, central memory and regulatory TCRB repertoires appeared to resemble one another more closely among patients than among healthy donors. Type 1 diabetes patients showed a moderate but significant shortening of TCRB CDR3 length in all four CD4+ subsets.

The sequence came from a man aged 18 to 29 with type 1 diabetes. Sequencing was carried out using central memory CD4+ T cells from blood. The sequence is built from TRBV18 and TRBJ2-5; the D gene remains uncertain. At the DNA level, the sequence is TGTGCCAGCTCACCAAAATGGTCGGGTAGTCAAGAGACCCAGTACTTC. Protein translation: CASSPKWSGSQETQYF.